The 11 T cell receptor beta chains below come from one sample, sequenced in a study of CD8 T cells in ankylosing spondylitis. One entry per CDR3 protein results from TCRdb running MiXCR on the 5' RACE reads. Here the sample spans about 350,000 distinct CDR3 sequences, 20% to 25% being singletons. Sequencing input: blood, either unsorted or a sorted T cell fraction (not recorded which). These receptors all come from a male donor with ankylosing spondylitis or in good health (not recorded which).

Ten or more counts support this clonotype. This rearrangement joins TRBV12-3 or TRBV12-4 to TRBJ1-6, with 10 positions matching TRBD1. Losses at the gene ends were 5 bases for V and 9 bases for J; bases not matched to a gene: 4. The CDR3 extends over 14 amino acids. The CDR3 loop is CASSQTGGFSPLHF. The CDR3 coding sequence is TGTGCCAGCAGTCAGACAGGGGGCTTTTCACCCCTCCACTTT.

V and J are TRBV29-1 and TRBJ2-7; 9 bases line up with TRBD1. The CDR3 is made up of 14 amino acids. The V and J ends lost 0 bases and 4 bases, in that order; junction bases with no gene match: 4. Germline lookup yields CDR1 SQVTM and CDR2 ANQGSEA. The DNA of the CDR3 is TGCAGCGTTGAAGAGAGGGACAGGGAGTACGAGCAGTACTTC. Encoded protein: CSVEERDREYEQYF.

The V and J genes are TRBV4-1 and TRBJ2-1; no clear D gene. Germline values: CDR1 MGHRA, CDR2 YSYEKL. This CDR3 contains 15 residues. The V end was cut by 5 bases, the J end by 0 bases, with 11 bases between. The CDR3 nucleotides read TGCGCCAGCAGCACAGACGTGGGCTCCTACAATGAGCAGTTCTTC. Translated: CASSTDVGSYNEQFF.

The chain joins TRBV29-1 to TRBJ2-7; the match to TRBD1 covers 8 bases. Germline loops: CDR1 SQVTM, CDR2 ANQGSEA. The CDR3 loop spans 13 amino acids. V shed 3 bases and J 4 bases; nucleotides not matched to a gene: 5. The CDR3 is CSVELGQGYEQYF. In DNA form, the CDR3 reads TGCAGCGTTGAGCTTGGACAGGGATACGAGCAGTACTTC.

CDR3 sequence (DNA): TGTGCCAGCAGCTTAGCCGGGGGGGACACCGTTTCCGGGGAGCTGTTTTTT. Translation: CASSLAGGDTVSGELFF. The chain couples TRBV7-9 to TRBJ2-2, with 8 bases lining up with TRBD2. The V gene's germline CDR1 is SEHNR and CDR2 FQNEAQ (reference sequence). This CDR3 contains 17 residues. The V and J ends lost 0 bases and 6 bases, in that order; junction bases with no gene match: 9.

CDR3 sequence reads: CSARVLRERGVSYEQYF. For the CDR3, the DNA is TGCAGTGCTAGGGTCCTTCGCGAGCGGGGGGTTTCCTACGAGCAGTACTTC. V usage is TRBV20-1 and J usage is TRBJ2-7, with 9 positions matching TRBD2. The CDR3 has 17 residues. The ends lost 3 bases at V and 1 base at J; junction bases unmatched: 13. The V gene's germline CDR1 is DFQATT and CDR2 SNEGSKA (reference sequence).

This chain connects TRBV12-3 or TRBV12-4 to TRBJ1-3; D remains unclear. Trimming pared 3 bases from V and 6 bases from J, leaving 12 bases between. The CDR3 sequence is 14 residues long. CDR3 in DNA: TGTGCCAGCAGTTTGGTAGGACGGGAAAACACCATATATTTT. It yields the protein CASSLVGRENTIYF.

This chain joins TRBV4-1 and TRBJ2-7; 10 positions agree with TRBD1. Germline trimming cut 3 bases from V and 1 base from J; bases unmatched to any gene: 6. Per the germline V gene, CDR1 is MGHRA and CDR2 is YSYEKL. There are 16 residues in the CDR3. The chain's CDR3 is CASSHLPGQGSYEQYF. The CDR3 DNA reads TGCGCCAGCAGCCATCTGCCGGGACAGGGGTCCTACGAGCAGTACTTC.

There are a few counts of this clonotype. The rearrangement uses TRBV12-3 or TRBV12-4 and TRBJ1-1, with 7 bases identical to TRBD1. The trim removed 4 bases at V and 6 bases at J, leaving 5 bases unmatched. The CDR3 runs to 13 residues. Here the CDR3 reads CASSYPGGPEAFF. In DNA, the CDR3 is TGTGCCAGCAGTTATCCAGGGGGACCTGAAGCTTTCTTT.

The V call is TRBV5-1, the J call TRBJ1-2, with 10 nucleotides matching TRBD1. The CDR3 loop spans 13 amino acids. The germline CDR1 and CDR2 sequences are SGHRS and YFSETQ. Trimming took 4 bases from V and 7 from J; bases not matched to a gene: 4. In nucleotides, the CDR3 is TGCGCCAGCAGCCTGGACAGGGGGACTGGCTACACCTTC. It encodes CASSLDRGTGYTF. Combining the CDR3 with reference TRBV5-1 and TRBJ1-2 gives the whole variable domain KAGVTQTPRYLIKTRGQQVTLSCSPISGHRSVSWYQQTPGQGLQFLFEYFSETQRNKGNFPGRFSGRQFSNSRSEMNVSTLELGDSALYLCASSLDRGTGYTFGSGTRLTVV.

The genes are TRBV20-1 and TRBJ2-7; D might be TRBD1 or TRBD2, each matching 5 bases. The CDR3 spans 13 residues. Deletions cut 6 bases from V and 2 bases from J, with 14 bases between. From germline, CDR1 is DFQATT and CDR2 SNEGSKA (reference sequence). In DNA, the CDR3 is TGCAGTGCAACCGGGACGGAAACCTACGAGCAGTACTTC. Translating gives CSATGTETYEQYF.